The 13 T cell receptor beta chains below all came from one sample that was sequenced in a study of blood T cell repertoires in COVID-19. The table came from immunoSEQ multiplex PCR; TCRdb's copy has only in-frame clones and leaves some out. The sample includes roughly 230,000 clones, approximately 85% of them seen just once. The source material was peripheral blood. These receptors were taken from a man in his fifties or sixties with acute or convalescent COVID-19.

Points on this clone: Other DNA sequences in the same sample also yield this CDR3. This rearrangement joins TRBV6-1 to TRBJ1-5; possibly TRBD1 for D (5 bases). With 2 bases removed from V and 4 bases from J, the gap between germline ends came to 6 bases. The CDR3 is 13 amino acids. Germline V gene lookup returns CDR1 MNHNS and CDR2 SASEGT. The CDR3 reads CASSERGNQPQHF. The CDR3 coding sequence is TGTGCCAGCAGTGAAAGGGGAAATCAGCCCCAGCATTTT.

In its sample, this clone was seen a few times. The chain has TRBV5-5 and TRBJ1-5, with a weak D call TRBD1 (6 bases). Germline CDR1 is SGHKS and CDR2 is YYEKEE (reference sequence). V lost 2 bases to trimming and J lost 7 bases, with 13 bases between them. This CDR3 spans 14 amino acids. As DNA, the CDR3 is TGTGCCAGCAGCTTAACACAGGGCGCCCAGCCCCAGCATTTT. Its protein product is CASSLTQGAQPQHF.

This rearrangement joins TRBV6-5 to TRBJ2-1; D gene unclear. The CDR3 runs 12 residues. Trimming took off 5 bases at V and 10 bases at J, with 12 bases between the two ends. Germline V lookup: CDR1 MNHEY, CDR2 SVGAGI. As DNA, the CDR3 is TGTGCCAGCAGTCCCCGAGGTAGGGAGCAGTTCTTC. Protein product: CASSPRGREQFF.

The CDR3 region has the DNA TGTGCCAGTAGTATAGATCTTAGCGGAGCCTACAATGAGCAGTTCTTC. Its translation: CASSIDLSGAYNEQFF. The rearrangement uses TRBV19 and TRBJ2-1; D is perhaps TRBD2 (6 bases). V lost 0 bases and J lost 2, with 11 bases in between. CDR1 is LNHDA and CDR2 is SQIVND in the germline V gene (reference sequence). The CDR3 extends over 16 amino acids. Variable domain in full (rest from reference TRBV19 and TRBJ2-1): DGGITQSPKYLFRKEGQNVTLSCEQNLNHDAMYWYRQDPGQGLRLIYYSQIVNDFQKGDIAEGYSVSREKKESFPLTVTSAQKNPTAFYLCASSIDLSGAYNEQFFGPGTRLTVL.

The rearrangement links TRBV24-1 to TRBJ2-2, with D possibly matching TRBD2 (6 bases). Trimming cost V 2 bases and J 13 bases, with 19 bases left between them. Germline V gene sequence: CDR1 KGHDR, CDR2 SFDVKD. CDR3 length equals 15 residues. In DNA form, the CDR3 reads TGTGCCACCAGTGATTCCAACGCACCGGCGCGGGGGCTGTTTTTT. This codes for CATSDSNAPARGLFF.

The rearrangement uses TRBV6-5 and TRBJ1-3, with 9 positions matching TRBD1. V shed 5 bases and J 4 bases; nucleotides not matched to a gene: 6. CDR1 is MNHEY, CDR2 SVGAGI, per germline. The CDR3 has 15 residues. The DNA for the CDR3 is TGTGCCAGCAGTCTACAGGGGGCGCAGGGAAACACCATATATTTT. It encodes CASSLQGAQGNTIYF.

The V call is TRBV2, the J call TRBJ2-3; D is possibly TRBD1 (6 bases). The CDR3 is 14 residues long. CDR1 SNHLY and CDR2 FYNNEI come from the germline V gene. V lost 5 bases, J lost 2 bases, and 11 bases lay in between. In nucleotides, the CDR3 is TGTGCCAGCAGTAAAACAGGGTTCACAGATACGCAGTATTTT. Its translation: CASSKTGFTDTQYF.

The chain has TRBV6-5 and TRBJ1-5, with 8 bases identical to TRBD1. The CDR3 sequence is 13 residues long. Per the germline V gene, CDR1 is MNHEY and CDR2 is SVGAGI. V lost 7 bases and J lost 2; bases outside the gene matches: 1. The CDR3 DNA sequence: TGTGCCAGCAAGGACAGGGGCAATCAGCCCCAGCATTTT. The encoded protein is CASKDRGNQPQHF.

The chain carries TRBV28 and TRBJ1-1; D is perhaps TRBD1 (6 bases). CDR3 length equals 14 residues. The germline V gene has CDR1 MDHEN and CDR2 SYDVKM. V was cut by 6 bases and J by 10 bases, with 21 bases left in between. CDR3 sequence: CASSSGQRNRGAFF. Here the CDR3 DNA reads TGTGCCAGCAGCTCTGGACAGCGAAACCGGGGAGCTTTCTTT.

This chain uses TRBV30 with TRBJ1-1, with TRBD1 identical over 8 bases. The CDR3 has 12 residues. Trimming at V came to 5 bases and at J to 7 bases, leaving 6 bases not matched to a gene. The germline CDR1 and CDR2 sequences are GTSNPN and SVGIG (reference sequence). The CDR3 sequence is CAWRSGGGEAFF. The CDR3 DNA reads TGTGCCTGGCGTTCAGGGGGCGGTGAAGCTTTCTTT.

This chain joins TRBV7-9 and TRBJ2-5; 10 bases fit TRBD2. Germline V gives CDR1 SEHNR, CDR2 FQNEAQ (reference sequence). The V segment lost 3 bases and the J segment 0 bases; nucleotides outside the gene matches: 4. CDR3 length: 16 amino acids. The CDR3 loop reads CASSFGTSEYQETQYF. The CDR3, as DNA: TGTGCCAGCAGCTTTGGGACTAGCGAATACCAAGAGACCCAGTACTTC.

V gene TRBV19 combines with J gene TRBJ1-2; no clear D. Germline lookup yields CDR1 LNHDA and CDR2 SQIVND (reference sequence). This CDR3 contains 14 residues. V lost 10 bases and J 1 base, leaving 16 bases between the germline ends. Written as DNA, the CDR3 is TGTGCCACGGGTAGACCCAACGATAACTATGGCTACACCTTC. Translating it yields CATGRPNDNYGYTF.

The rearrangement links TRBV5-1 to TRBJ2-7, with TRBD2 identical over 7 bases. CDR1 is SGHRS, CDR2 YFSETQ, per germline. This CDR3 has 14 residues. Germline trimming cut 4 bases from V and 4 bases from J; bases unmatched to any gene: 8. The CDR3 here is CASSPLGGGYEQYF. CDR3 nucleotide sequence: TGCGCCAGCAGCCCCCTTGGCGGGGGTTACGAGCAGTACTTC.